Many counts were recorded for the clone carrying this TCR beta chain. No antigen is known for it. The data belong to a study of T cells in Graves' hyperthyroidism and ophthalmopathy. Study summary: Peripheral blood was drawn at first diagnosis, prior to all treatment. Study results and limitations: Ophthalmopathy and stable hyperthyroidism were told apart by a 13 V-J model.

The source material, RNA transcripts, was used to amplify TCR beta CDR3 regions. TCR CDR3 regions were first amplified by RT-PCR with HTBI primers. Each CDR3 protein is one row after TCRdb ran MiXCR on the multiplex PCR reads. The repertoire includes some 760,000 distinct CDR3 sequences, 13% to 15% of them detected once, and roughly 10% sits in the top ten. Germline V gene sequence: CDR1 SGHVS, CDR2 FNYEAQ. V shed 4 bases, J shed 8 bases, and the junction held 17 bases outside the gene matches. This CDR3 region has 19 residues. The PBMCs had their origin in more than 9.5 ml of fresh peripheral blood. J is TRBJ2-1 and V is TRBV7-6; TRBD2 matches at 13 bases. The specimen was blood. The sequence derives from a woman between 18 and 30 years old with Graves' hyperthyroidism. This chain's CDR3 is CASSSYPPLAGGLGDEQFF. DNA for the CDR3: TGTGCCAGCAGCTCTTACCCCCCACTAGCGGGAGGGCTTGGCGATGAGCAGTTCTTC.